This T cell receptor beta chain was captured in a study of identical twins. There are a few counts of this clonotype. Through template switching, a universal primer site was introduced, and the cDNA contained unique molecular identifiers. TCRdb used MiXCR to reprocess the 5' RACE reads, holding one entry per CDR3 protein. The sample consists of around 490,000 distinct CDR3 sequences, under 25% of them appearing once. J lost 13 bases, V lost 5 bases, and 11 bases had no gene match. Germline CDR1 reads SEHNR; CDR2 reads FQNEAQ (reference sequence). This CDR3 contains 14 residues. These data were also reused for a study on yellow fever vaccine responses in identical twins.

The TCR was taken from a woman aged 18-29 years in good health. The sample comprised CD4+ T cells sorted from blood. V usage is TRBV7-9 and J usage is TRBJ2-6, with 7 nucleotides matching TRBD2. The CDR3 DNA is TGTGCCAGCAGCCCCCGGTACGGGAGGCAAGTCCTGACTTTC. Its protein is CASSPRYGRQVLTF.